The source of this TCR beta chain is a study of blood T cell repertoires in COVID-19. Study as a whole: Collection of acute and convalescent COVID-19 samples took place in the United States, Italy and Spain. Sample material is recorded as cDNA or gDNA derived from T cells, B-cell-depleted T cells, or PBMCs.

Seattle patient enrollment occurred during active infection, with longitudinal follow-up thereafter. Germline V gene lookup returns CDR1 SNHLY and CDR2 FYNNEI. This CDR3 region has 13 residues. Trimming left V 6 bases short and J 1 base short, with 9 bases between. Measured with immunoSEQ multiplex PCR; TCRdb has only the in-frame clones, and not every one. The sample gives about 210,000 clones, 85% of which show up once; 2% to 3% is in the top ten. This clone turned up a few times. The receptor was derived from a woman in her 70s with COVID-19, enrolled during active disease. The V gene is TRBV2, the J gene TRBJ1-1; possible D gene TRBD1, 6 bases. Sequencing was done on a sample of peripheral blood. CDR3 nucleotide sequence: TGTGCCAGCAGCCACAGGGAGAACACTGAAGCTTTCTTT. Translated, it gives CASSHRENTEAFF.